Presented here are 20 T cell receptor beta chains from one specimen sequenced in a study of identical twins. TCRdb re-analysed the 5' RACE reads in MiXCR, keeping a single row per CDR3 protein. Of about 890,000 distinct CDR3 sequences detected, around an eighth appear once; the ten largest clones hold around 1.6%. The sample was also linked to a second study, of yellow fever vaccine responses in identical twins.

Input material: PBMCs. These receptors all come from a woman between 18 and 29 years old in good health.

This clonotype has at least ten counts. The chain recombines TRBV7-9 with TRBJ2-1; D not resolved. Germline CDR1 is SEHNR and CDR2 is FQNEAQ (reference sequence). Trimming shortened V by 1 base and J by 4 bases, and 11 bases separated the two germline ends. The CDR3 runs to 15 residues. The CDR3 region is CASSLGLDFYNEQFF. The CDR3 DNA reads TGTGCCAGCAGCTTAGGTCTTGACTTTTACAATGAGCAGTTCTTC.

This clonotype turned up a few times. The CDR3 loop is CASSIKGQAYYNEQFF. In DNA, the CDR3 is TGTGCCAGTAGTATTAAGGGGCAGGCCTACTACAATGAGCAGTTCTTC. The chain carries TRBV19 and TRBJ2-1; D is perhaps TRBD1 (5 bases). V lost 3 bases and J lost 3, with 15 bases in between. The germline CDR1 and CDR2 sequences are LNHDA and SQIVND (reference sequence). The CDR3 contains 16 residues. The complete variable domain, with remaining parts taken from reference TRBV19 and TRBJ2-1, reads DGGITQSPKYLFRKEGQNVTLSCEQNLNHDAMYWYRQDPGQGLRLIYYSQIVNDFQKGDIAEGYSVSREKKESFPLTVTSAQKNPTAFYLCASSIKGQAYYNEQFFGPGTRLTVL.

The V call is TRBV28, the J call TRBJ2-1, with 13 bases that match TRBD2. The V gene's germline CDR1 is MDHEN and CDR2 SYDVKM. V shed 6 bases, J shed 8 bases, and the junction held 13 bases outside the gene matches. This CDR3 is 17 amino acids long. CDR3 in DNA: TGTGCCAGCAGACAAACTAGTGGACTAGCGGGAGTTGATGAGCAGTTCTTC. As protein: CASRQTSGLAGVDEQFF.

This clonotype occurred many times. The V and J genes are TRBV5-1 and TRBJ2-1; a weak D match, TRBD2 (5 bases). V lost 7 bases to trimming and J lost 1 base, with 12 bases between them. Germline loops: CDR1 SGHRS, CDR2 YFSETQ. There are 14 residues in the CDR3. The CDR3 reads CASFPGSSYNEQFF. The CDR3 region has the DNA TGCGCCAGCTTCCCGGGAAGTTCCTACAATGAGCAGTTCTTC.

In its sample, this clonotype was seen many times. This chain links TRBV5-1 with TRBJ1-2, with TRBD1 identical over 7 bases. CDR3 length: 15 amino acids. V gave up 0 bases and J gave up 2 bases; unmatched junction bases: 4. CDR1 is SGHRS and CDR2 is YFSETQ in the germline V gene. CDR3 nucleotides: TGCGCCAGCAGCTTGGTTGGACAGGCCAACTATGGCTACACCTTC. It yields the protein CASSLVGQANYGYTF.

This clonotype was detected many times. The CDR3 DNA reads as TGCAGCGTTGGAGAAGGGAACACCGGGGAGCTGTTTTTT. It encodes CSVGEGNTGELFF. This chain uses TRBV29-1 with TRBJ2-2; D call uncertain. The CDR3 has 13 amino acids. Germline V gene lookup returns CDR1 SQVTM and CDR2 ANQGSEA. Trimming cost V 4 bases and J 1 base, with 7 bases left between them.

The chain is built from TRBV10-3 and TRBJ1-3; the match to TRBD1 covers 10 bases. CDR3 length equals 14 residues. Germline assignment: CDR1 ENHRY and CDR2 SYGVKD. Losses at the gene ends were 7 bases for V and 4 bases for J; bases not matched to a gene: 4. CDR3 amino acids: CAITGTGVGNTIYF. The CDR3 coding sequence is TGTGCCATCACCGGGACAGGGGTCGGAAACACCATATATTTT.

In this sample, this clonotype turned up a few times. The chain recombines TRBV20-1 with TRBJ2-3; 8 positions match TRBD1. The trim removed 6 bases at V and 6 bases at J, leaving 17 bases unmatched. CDR3 length: 16 residues. Per the germline V gene, CDR1 is DFQATT and CDR2 is SNEGSKA (reference sequence). The CDR3, as DNA: TGCAGTGCCCCTCGCGCCGGGACAGGCTTTATCGATACGCAGTATTTT. Amino acid sequence: CSAPRAGTGFIDTQYF.

This clonotype was recorded a few times. This rearrangement joins TRBV12-3 or TRBV12-4 to TRBJ2-5; 9 bases fit TRBD2. This CDR3 is 17 amino acids long. Losses at the gene ends were 6 bases for V and 4 bases for J; bases not matched to a gene: 15. The CDR3: CASSYVSGGGGSETQYF. The CDR3 region has the DNA TGTGCCAGCAGCTATGTTAGCGGGGGAGGGGGATCAGAGACCCAGTACTTC.

The V call is TRBV20-1, the J call TRBJ2-3, with D unresolved. The V end lost 0 bases, the J end lost 0 bases, and 13 bases lay between the germline ends. The CDR3 is 16 amino acids. CDR1 DFQATT and CDR2 SNEGSKA come from the germline V gene (reference sequence). The CDR3 nucleotides are TGCAGTGCTAGAGATACGTTACGATCTAGCACAGATACGCAGTATTTT. Amino acid sequence: CSARDTLRSSTDTQYF.

The chain carries TRBV29-1 and TRBJ2-5, with TRBD2 matching 15 bases. Germline V CDR1 and CDR2: SQVTM, ANQGSEA. CDR3 size: 15 residues. The V and J ends lost 4 bases and 4 bases, in that order; junction bases with no gene match: 4. The DNA for the CDR3 is TGCAGCGTTGGGACTAGCGGGAGGGAGACAGAGACCCAGTACTTC. Its translation: CSVGTSGRETETQYF.

The chain is built from TRBV12-3 or TRBV12-4 and TRBJ1-6; 9 nucleotides agree with TRBD1. There are 16 residues in the CDR3. V lost 3 bases, J lost 4 bases, and 4 bases stayed unmatched. This CDR3 is CASSLGTGRYNSPLHF. CDR3 sequence (DNA): TGTGCCAGCAGTTTGGGGACAGGGCGTTATAATTCACCCCTCCACTTT.

The V call is TRBV10-3, the J call TRBJ2-5, with 11 bases aligning to TRBD2. The CDR3 contains 13 residues. V dropped 10 bases and J dropped 5; count of bases not matched to a gene: 6. Germline V gives CDR1 ENHRY, CDR2 SYGVKD. DNA for the CDR3: TGTGCCACGGGACTAGCGGTTAGTGAGACCCAGTACTTC. Amino acid sequence: CATGLAVSETQYF.

Only a few counts were recorded for this clonotype. V usage is TRBV29-1 and J usage is TRBJ2-7, with a weak D call TRBD2 (7 bases). Germline CDR1 and CDR2: SQVTM and ANQGSEA. The CDR3 is 14 amino acids. Trimming took off 4 bases at V and 2 bases at J, with 15 bases between the two ends. As DNA, the CDR3 is TGCAGCGTTGTATGGGGGGGCTCGGCCTACGAGCAGTACTTC. Translation: CSVVWGGSAYEQYF.

This clonotype was seen a few times. V and J are TRBV12-3 or TRBV12-4 and TRBJ2-6; D unresolved. This CDR3 is 16 amino acids long. The V end lost 11 bases, the J end lost 0 bases, and 17 bases lay between the germline ends. The chain's CDR3 is CASLEASHSGANVLTF. As DNA, the CDR3 is TGTGCCTCCCTAGAGGCCTCCCACTCTGGGGCCAACGTCCTGACTTTC.

This chain joins TRBV6-5 and TRBJ2-1, with 12 positions matching TRBD2. CDR3 size: 16 residues. Germline lookup yields CDR1 MNHEY and CDR2 SVGAGI. V lost 0 bases to trimming and J lost 7 bases; unmatched junction nucleotides: 4. The CDR3 coding sequence is TGTGCCAGCAGTTACTCGCGGCTAGCGGGAGGGAATGAGCAGTTCTTC. Its translation: CASSYSRLAGGNEQFF.

This clonotype has only a few counts. The rearrangement joins TRBV5-6 to TRBJ1-2; possible D gene TRBD1, 5 bases. CDR1 is SGHDT, CDR2 YYEEEE, per germline. Trimming took 2 bases from V and 4 from J, leaving 12 bases between them. The CDR3 extends over 14 amino acids. In DNA form, the CDR3 reads TGTGCCAGCAGCTTATTACAGGAGGTCTATGGCTACACCTTC. Its translation: CASSLLQEVYGYTF.

The CDR3 nucleotides are TGTGCCAGCACTCGGACAGGGGGCGTCGGGCCCAAAAACATTCAGTACTTC. It codes for CASTRTGGVGPKNIQYF. The chain links TRBV28 to TRBJ2-4; 11 positions match TRBD1. CDR3 length equals 17 residues. Unmatched junction bases numbered 10, after V lost 7 bases and J lost 2 bases. Germline loops: CDR1 MDHEN, CDR2 SYDVKM.

In its sample, this clonotype was seen a few times. This chain uses TRBV5-1 with TRBJ2-5; possibly TRBD2 for D (5 bases). V lost 1 base and J lost 4, with 11 bases in between. The CDR3 spans 14 residues. Germline CDR1 is SGHRS and CDR2 is YFSETQ. CDR3 sequence (DNA): TGCGCCAGCAGCTTGTTCCGGGAAGGAGAGACCCAGTACTTC. Translating gives CASSLFREGETQYF.

The chain has TRBV5-1 and TRBJ2-2; TRBD1 aligns across 9 bases. V lost 4 bases and J lost 6; bases outside the gene matches: 4. The CDR3 contains 14 residues. Germline V gene lookup returns CDR1 SGHRS and CDR2 YFSETQ. CDR3 sequence (DNA): TGCGCCAGCAGCGCGGGACAGGGTCCCGGGGAGCTGTTTTTT. It codes for CASSAGQGPGELFF.